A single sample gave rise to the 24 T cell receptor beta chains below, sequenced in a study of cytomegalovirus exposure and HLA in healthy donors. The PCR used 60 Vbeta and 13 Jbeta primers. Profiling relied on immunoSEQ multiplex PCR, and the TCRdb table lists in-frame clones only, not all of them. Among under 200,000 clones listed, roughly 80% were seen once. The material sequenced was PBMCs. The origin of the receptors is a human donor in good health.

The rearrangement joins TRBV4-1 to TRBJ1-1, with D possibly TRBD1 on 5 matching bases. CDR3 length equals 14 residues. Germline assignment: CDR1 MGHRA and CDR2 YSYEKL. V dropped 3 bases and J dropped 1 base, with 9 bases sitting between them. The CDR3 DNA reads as TGCGCCAGCAGCCAGGCAGGACAGAACACTGAAGCTTTCTTT. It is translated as CASSQAGQNTEAFF.

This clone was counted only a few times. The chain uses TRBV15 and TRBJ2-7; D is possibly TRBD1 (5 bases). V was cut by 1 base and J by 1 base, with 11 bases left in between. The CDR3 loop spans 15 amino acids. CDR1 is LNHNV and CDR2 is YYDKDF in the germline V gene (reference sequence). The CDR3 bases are TGTGCCACCAGCAGAGTTCCGAGACAGTCCTACGAGCAGTACTTC. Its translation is CATSRVPRQSYEQYF.

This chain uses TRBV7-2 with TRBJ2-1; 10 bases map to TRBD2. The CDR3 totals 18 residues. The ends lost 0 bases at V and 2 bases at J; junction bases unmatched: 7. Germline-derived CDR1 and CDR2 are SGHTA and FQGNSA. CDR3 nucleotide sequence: TGTGCCAGCAGCTTAGCGGCCAGCGGGGGGGCCACCTACAATGAGCAGTTCTTC. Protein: CASSLAASGGATYNEQFF.

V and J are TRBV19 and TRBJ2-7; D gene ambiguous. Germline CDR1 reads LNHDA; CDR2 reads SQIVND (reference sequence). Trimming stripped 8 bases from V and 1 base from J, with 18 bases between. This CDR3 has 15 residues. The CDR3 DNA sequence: TGTGCCAGTGCCCAAATGGTGGGCAGATCCTACGAGCAGTACTTC. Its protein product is CASAQMVGRSYEQYF.

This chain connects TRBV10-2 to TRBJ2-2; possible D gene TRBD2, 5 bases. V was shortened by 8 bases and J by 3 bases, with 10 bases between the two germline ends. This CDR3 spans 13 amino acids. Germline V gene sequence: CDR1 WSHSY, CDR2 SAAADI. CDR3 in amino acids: CASYGVDTGELFF. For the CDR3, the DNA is TGCGCCAGCTACGGGGTCGACACCGGGGAGCTGTTTTTT.

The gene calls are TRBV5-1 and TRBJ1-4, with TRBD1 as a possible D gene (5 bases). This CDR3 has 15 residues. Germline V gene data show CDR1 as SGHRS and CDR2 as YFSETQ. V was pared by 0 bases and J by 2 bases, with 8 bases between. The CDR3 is CASSLEGATNEKLFF. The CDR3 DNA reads TGCGCCAGCAGCTTGGAAGGGGCGACTAATGAAAAACTGTTTTTT.

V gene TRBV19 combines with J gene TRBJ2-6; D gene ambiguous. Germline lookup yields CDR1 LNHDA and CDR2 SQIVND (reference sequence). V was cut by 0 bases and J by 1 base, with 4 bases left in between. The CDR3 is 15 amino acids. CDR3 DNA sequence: TGTGCCAGTAGTATAGACAGTTCTGGGGCCAACGTCCTGACTTTC. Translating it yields CASSIDSSGANVLTF.

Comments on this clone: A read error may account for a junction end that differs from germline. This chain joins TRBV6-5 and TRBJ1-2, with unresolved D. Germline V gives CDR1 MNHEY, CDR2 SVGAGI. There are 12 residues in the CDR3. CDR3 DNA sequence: TGTGCCAGCAGTGACTCCGAGATCGGCTACACCTTC. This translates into CASSDSEIGYTF.

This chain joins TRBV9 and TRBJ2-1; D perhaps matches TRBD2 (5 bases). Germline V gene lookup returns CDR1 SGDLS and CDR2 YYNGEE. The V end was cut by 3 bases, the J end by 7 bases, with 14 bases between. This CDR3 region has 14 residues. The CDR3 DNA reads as TGTGCCAGCAGCGCCTACCGGGGTAAGAATGAGCAGTTCTTC. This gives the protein CASSAYRGKNEQFF.

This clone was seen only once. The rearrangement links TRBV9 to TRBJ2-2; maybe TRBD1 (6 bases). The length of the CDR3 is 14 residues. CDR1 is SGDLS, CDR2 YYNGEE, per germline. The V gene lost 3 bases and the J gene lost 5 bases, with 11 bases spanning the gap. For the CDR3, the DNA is TGTGCCAGCAGCGACTTAGGACAGACCGGGGAGCTGTTTTTT. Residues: CASSDLGQTGELFF.

CDR3 sequence: CASSHFPGTSGGAGQFF. The CDR3 region has the DNA TGCGCCAGCAGCCATTTCCCCGGGACTAGCGGGGGGGCTGGGCAGTTCTTC. This chain joins TRBV4-1 and TRBJ2-1; 16 nucleotides match TRBD2. CDR3 length: 17 residues. Losses at the gene ends were 3 bases for V and 12 bases for J; bases not matched to a gene: 11. Germline V gives CDR1 MGHRA, CDR2 YSYEKL.

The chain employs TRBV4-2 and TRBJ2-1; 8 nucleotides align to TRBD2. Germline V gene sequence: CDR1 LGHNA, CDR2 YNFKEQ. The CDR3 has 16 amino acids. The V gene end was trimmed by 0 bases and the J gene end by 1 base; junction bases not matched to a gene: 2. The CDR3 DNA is TGTGCCAGCAGCCAAGAAAGCGGGGGATCCTACAATGAGCAGTTCTTC. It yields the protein CASSQESGGSYNEQFF.

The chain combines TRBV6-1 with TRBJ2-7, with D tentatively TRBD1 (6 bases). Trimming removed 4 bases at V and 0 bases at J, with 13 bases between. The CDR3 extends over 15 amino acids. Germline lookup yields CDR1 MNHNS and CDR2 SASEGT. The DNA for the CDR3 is TGTGCCAGCAGTGGTGTTGGACAGAGCTCCTACGAGCAGTACTTC. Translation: CASSGVGQSSYEQYF.

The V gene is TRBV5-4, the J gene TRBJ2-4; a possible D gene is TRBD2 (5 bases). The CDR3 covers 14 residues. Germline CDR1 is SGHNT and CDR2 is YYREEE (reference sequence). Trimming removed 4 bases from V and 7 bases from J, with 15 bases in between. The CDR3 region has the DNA TGTGCCAGCAGCCCAGACGGGGAGTGGAACATTCAGTACTTC. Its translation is CASSPDGEWNIQYF.

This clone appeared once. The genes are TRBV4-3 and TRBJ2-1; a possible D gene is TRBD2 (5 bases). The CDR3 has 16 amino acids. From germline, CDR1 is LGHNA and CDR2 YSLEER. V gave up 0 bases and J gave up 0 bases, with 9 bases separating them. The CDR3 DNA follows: TGCGCCAGCAGCCAAGACGGACTGGGCTCCTACAATGAGCAGTTCTTC. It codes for CASSQDGLGSYNEQFF.

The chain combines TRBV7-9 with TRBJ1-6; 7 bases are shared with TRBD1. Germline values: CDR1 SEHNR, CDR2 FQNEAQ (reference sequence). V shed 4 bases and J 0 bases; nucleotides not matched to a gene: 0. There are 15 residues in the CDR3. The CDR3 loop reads CASSSGGSYNSPLHF. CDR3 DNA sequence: TGTGCCAGCAGCTCAGGGGGCTCCTATAATTCACCCCTCCACTTT.

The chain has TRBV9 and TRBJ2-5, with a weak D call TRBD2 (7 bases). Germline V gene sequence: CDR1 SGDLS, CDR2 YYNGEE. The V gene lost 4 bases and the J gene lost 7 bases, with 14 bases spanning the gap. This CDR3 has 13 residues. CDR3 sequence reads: CASSPEGGRTQYF. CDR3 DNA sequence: TGTGCCAGCAGCCCCGAGGGGGGGCGGACCCAGTACTTC.

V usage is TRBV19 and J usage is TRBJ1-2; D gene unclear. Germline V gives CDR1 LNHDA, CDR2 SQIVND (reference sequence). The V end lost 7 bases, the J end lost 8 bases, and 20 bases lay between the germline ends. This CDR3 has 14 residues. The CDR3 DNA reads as TGTGCCAGTAAGACCCCGACAATTTCGCGCGGCTACACCTTC. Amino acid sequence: CASKTPTISRGYTF.

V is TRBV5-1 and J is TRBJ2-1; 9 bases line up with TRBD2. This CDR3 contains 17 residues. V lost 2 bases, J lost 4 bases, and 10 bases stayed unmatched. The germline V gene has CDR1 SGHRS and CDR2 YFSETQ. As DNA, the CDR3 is TGCGCCAGCAGCTTCGGTAGCGGGAGATTAATATACAATGAGCAGTTCTTC. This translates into CASSFGSGRLIYNEQFF.

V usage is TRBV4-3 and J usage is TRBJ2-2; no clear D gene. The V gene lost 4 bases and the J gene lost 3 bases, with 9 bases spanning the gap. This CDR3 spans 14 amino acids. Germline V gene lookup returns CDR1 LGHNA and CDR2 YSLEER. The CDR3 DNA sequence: TGCGCCAGCAGCCCTGCGCGATACACCGGGGAGCTGTTTTTT. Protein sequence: CASSPARYTGELFF.

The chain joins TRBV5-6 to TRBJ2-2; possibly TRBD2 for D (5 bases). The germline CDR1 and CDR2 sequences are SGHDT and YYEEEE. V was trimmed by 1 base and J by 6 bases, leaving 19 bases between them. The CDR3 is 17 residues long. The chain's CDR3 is CASSLPPASMISGELFF. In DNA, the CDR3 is TGTGCCAGCAGCTTGCCCCCAGCTAGCATGATCTCCGGGGAGCTGTTTTTT.

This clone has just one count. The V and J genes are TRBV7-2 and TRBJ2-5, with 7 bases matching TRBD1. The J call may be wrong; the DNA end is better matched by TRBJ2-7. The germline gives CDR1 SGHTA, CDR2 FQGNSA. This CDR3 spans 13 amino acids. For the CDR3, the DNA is TGTGCCAGCAGCGTTGACAGGGACCACGAGCAGTACTTC. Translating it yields CASSVDRDHEQYF.

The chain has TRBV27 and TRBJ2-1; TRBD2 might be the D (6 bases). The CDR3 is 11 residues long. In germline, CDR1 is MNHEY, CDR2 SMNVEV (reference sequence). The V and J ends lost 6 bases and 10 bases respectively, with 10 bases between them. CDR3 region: CASRTRREQFF. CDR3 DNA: TGTGCCAGCAGGACTAGGCGGGAGCAGTTCTTC.

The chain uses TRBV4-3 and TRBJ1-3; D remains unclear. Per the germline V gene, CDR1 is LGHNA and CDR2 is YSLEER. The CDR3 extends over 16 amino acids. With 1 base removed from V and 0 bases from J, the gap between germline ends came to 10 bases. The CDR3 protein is CASSQGSGSSGNTIYF. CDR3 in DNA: TGCGCCAGCAGCCAAGGTTCAGGTTCCTCTGGAAACACCATATATTTT.